This entry lists 7 T cell receptor beta chains sequenced from one sample in a study of blood T cells in healthy people across ages. Combining a sample-barcoded 5' primer with a J-beta primer mix, a second PCR ran for about 6 to 11 cycles. Using its own MiXCR run on the 5' RACE reads, TCRdb lists one record per CDR3 protein. The data contain around 1,700,000 distinct CDR3 sequences, about 28% of them seen just once; the ten biggest clones take up 7% to 9%. Sequencing used blood. The source is a woman aged 25 to 39 in good health.

This clonotype was observed a handful of times. One end of the junction is discordant with germline, which a read error may explain. The DNA of the CDR3 is TGTGCCCGCAGTTTAAGAAGTACGCAGTATTTT. Its translation is CARSLRSTQYF. The chain links TRBV12-3 or TRBV12-4 to TRBJ2-3; D is uncertain. This CDR3 contains 11 residues.

The table lists this clonotype with a few counts. V usage is TRBV10-3 and J usage is TRBJ2-3; the D gene could be TRBD1 or TRBD2 (6 bases each). CDR3 size: 14 residues. CDR1 is ENHRY, CDR2 SYGVKD, per germline. Trimming took off 7 bases at V and 2 bases at J, with 13 bases between the two ends. The CDR3 coding sequence is TGTGCCATCATGGAGGGGGAGATCACAGATACGCAGTATTTT. Its translation: CAIMEGEITDTQYF.

This sequence joins TRBV11-2 and TRBJ2-7, with TRBD2 matching 9 bases. The germline V gene has CDR1 SGHAT and CDR2 FQNNGV. This CDR3 has 15 residues. V lost 5 bases to trimming and J lost 7 bases; unmatched junction nucleotides: 12. In DNA form, the CDR3 reads TGTGCCAGCAGCCTCCAGCGGGAGGCTTACAATGAGCAGTACTTC. Its translation is CASSLQREAYNEQYF.

The rearrangement joins TRBV6-6 to TRBJ2-3; TRBD1 matches at 11 bases. This CDR3 is 16 amino acids long. Germline values: CDR1 MNHNY, CDR2 SVGAGI (reference sequence). Trimming at V came to 4 bases and at J to 2 bases, leaving 5 bases not matched to a gene. For the CDR3, the DNA is TGTGCCAGCAGTTTTGGACAGGGGGCATCCACAGATACGCAGTATTTT. Its protein is CASSFGQGASTDTQYF.

This clonotype appeared a few times. This chain links TRBV2 with TRBJ2-1; possible D gene TRBD2, 6 bases. Per germline, CDR1 SNHLY and CDR2 FYNNEI. This CDR3 comprises 16 residues. The V gene lost 3 bases and the J gene lost 0 bases, with 12 bases spanning the gap. The CDR3 bases are TGTGCCAGCAGTGAGGACTACGGGAGCTCCTACAATGAGCAGTTCTTC. This encodes CASSEDYGSSYNEQFF.

This clonotype came up many times. The genes are TRBV7-2 and TRBJ1-6, with D unclear. The CDR3 loop spans 11 amino acids. Per germline, CDR1 SGHTA and CDR2 FQGNSA. V lost 6 bases and J 7 bases, leaving 4 bases between the germline ends. CDR3 loop: CASSLNSPLHF. CDR3 sequence (DNA): TGTGCCAGCAGTTTGAATTCACCCCTCCACTTT.

The chain recombines TRBV3-1 with TRBJ2-1, with TRBD2 matching over 11 bases. Unmatched junction bases numbered 5, after V lost 1 base and J lost 6 bases. The germline CDR1 and CDR2 sequences are LGHDT and YNNKEL (reference sequence). The CDR3 has 16 amino acids. CDR3: CASSQVGLAGGNEQFF. The CDR3 region has the DNA TGTGCCAGCAGCCAAGTCGGCCTAGCGGGGGGCAATGAGCAGTTCTTC.